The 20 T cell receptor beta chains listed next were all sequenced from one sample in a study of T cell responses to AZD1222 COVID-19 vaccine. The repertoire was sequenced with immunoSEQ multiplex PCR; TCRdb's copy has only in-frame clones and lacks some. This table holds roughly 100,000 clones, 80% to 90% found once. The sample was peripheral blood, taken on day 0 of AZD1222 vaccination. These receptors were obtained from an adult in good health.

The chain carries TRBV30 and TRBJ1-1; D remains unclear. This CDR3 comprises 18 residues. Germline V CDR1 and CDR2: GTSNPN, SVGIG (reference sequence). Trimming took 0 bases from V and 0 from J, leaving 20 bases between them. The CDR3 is CAWSVLRTPPPMNTEAFF. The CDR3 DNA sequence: TGTGCCTGGAGTGTACTCAGGACCCCCCCTCCAATGAACACTGAAGCTTTCTTT.

The CDR3 loop is CASSLGIQGGETQYF. The CDR3 DNA reads as TGTGCCAGCAGTTTAGGGATACAGGGGGGAGAGACCCAGTACTTC. The genes are TRBV28 and TRBJ2-5, with TRBD1 identical over 8 bases. With 2 bases clipped from V and 4 bases from J, the junction kept 6 bases outside the gene matches. Germline CDR1 reads MDHEN; CDR2 reads SYDVKM. This CDR3 contains 15 residues.

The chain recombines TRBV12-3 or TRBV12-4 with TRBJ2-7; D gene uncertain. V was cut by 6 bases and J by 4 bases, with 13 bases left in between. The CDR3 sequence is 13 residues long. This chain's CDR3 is CASSPTDGYEQYF. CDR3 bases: TGTGCCAGCAGCCCCACGGATGGATACGAGCAGTACTTC.

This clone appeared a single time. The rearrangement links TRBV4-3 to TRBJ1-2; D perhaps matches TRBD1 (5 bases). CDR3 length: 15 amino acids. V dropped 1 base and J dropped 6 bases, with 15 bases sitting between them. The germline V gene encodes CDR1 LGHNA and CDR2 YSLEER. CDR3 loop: CASSQGPGSTDGYTF. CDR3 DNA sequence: TGCGCCAGCAGCCAAGGGCCAGGGAGTACTGATGGCTACACCTTC.

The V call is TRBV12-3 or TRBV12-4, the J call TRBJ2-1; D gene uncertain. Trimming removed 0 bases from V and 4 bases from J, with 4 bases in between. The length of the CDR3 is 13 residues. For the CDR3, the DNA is TGTGCCAGCAGTTTAGCTGTTTACAATGAGCAGTTCTTC. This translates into CASSLAVYNEQFF.

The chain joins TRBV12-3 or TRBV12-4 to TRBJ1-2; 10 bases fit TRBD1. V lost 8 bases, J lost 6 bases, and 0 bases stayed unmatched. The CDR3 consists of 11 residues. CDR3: CASGQGDGYTF. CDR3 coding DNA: TGTGCCAGCGGACAGGGGGATGGCTACACCTTC.

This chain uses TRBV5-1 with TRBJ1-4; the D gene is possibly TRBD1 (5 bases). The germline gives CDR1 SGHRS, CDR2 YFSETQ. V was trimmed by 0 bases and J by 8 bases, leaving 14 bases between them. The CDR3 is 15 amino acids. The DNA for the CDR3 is TGCGCCAGCAGCTTGGCCGGGGCAGGAGGGGAAAAACTGTTTTTT. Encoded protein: CASSLAGAGGEKLFF.

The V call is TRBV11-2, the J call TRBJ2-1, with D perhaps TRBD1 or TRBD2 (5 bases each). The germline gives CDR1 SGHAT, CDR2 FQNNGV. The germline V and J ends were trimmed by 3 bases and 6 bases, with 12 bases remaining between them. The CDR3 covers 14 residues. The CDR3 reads CASSFRRGSNEQFF. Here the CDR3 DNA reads TGTGCCAGCAGCTTCCGCCGGGGCTCCAATGAGCAGTTCTTC.

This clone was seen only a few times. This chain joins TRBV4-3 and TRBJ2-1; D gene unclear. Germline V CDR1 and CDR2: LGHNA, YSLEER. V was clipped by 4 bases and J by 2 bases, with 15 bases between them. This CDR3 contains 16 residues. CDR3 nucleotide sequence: TGCGCCAGCAGCCTTAATCCACGAAGCGCCTACAATGAGCAGTTCTTC. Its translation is CASSLNPRSAYNEQFF.

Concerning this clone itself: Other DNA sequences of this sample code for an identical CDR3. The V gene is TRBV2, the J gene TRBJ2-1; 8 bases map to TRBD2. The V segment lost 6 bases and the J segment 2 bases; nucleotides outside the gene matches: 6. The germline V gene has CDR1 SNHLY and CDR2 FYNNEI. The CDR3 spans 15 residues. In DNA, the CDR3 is TGTGCCAGCAGCAAACGGGGGGGAGCCTACAATGAGCAGTTCTTC. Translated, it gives CASSKRGGAYNEQFF.

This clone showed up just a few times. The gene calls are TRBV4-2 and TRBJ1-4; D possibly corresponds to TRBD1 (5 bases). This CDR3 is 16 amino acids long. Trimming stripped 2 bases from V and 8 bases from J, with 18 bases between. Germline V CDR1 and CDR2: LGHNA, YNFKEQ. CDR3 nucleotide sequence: TGTGCCAGCAGCCAAAACACGCGGGGCTTGGAAGAAAAACTGTTTTTT. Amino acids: CASSQNTRGLEEKLFF.

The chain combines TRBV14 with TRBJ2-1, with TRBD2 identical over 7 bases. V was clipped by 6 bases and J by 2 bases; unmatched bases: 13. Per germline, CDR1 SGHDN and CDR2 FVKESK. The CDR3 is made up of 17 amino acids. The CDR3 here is CASSLLVGRGAYNEQFF. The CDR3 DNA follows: TGTGCCAGCAGTCTTCTTGTGGGACGGGGGGCCTACAATGAGCAGTTCTTC.

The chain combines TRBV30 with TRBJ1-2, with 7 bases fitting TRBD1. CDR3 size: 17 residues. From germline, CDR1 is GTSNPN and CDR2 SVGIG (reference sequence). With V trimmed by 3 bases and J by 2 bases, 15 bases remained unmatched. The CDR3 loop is CAWSASPLVQGNYGYTF. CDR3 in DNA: TGTGCCTGGAGCGCCTCCCCCCTAGTACAGGGGAACTATGGCTACACCTTC.

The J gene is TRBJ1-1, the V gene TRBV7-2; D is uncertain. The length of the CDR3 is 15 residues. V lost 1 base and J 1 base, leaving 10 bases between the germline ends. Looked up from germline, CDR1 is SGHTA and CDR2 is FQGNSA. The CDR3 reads CASSLEYGRNTEAFF. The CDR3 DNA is TGTGCCAGCAGCTTAGAATATGGAAGGAACACTGAAGCTTTCTTT.

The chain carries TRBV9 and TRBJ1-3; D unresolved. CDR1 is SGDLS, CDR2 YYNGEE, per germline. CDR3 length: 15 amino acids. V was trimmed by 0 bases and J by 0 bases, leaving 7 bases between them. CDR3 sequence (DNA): TGTGCCAGCAGCGTAGACGGATCCTCTGGAAACACCATATATTTT. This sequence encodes CASSVDGSSGNTIYF.

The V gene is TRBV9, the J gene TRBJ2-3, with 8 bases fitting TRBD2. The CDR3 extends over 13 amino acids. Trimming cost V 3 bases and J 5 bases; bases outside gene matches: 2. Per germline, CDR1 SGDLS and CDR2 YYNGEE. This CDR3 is CASSATSEDTQYF. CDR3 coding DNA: TGTGCCAGCAGCGCGACTAGCGAAGATACGCAGTATTTT.

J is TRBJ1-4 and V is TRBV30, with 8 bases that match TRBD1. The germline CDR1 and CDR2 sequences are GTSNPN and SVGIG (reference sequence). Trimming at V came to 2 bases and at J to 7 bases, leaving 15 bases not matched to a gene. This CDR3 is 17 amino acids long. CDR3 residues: CAWSHRGTRGVVEKLFF. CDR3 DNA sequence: TGTGCCTGGAGTCACAGGGGGACACGCGGCGTGGTTGAAAAACTGTTTTTT.

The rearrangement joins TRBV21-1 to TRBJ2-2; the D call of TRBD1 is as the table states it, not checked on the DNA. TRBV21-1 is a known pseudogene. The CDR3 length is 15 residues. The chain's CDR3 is CASSRFRGSTGELFF. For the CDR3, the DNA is TGTGCCAGCAGCAGATTCAGGGGTTCAACCGGGGAGCTGTTTTTT.

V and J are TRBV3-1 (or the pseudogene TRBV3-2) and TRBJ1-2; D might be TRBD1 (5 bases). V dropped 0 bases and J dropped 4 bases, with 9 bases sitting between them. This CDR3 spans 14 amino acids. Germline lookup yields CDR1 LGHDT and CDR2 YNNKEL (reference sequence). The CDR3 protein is CASSQDRDLYGYTF. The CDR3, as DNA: TGTGCCAGCAGCCAAGACCGGGACCTCTATGGCTACACCTTC.

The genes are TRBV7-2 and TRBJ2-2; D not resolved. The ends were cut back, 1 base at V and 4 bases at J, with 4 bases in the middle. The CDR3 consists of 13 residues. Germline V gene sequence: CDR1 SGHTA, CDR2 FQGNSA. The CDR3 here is CASSLVTTGELFF. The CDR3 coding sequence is TGTGCCAGCAGCTTAGTAACCACCGGGGAGCTGTTTTTT.